These 21 T cell receptor beta chains were all obtained from the same sample, sequenced in a study of beta chain features in type 1 diabetes. The authors reverse transcribed all of the isolated RNA, so sequencing captured expressed TCRB transcripts. TCRdb's copy holds only in-frame clones and misses some; the assay was immunoSEQ multiplex PCR. The sample includes 900,000 or so clones, about 17% seen only once; the top ten take about 0.025%. The sequenced material came from naive CD4+ T cells from blood. These receptors were taken from a woman under 30 in good health.

J is TRBJ2-7 and V is TRBV5-4, with D possibly being TRBD2 (6 bases). V was shortened by 4 bases and J by 1 base, with 15 bases between the two germline ends. Per germline, CDR1 SGHNT and CDR2 YYREEE (reference sequence). This CDR3 comprises 15 residues. DNA of the CDR3: TGTGCCAGCAGCATGGGACTTCAACTATCCTACGAGCAGTACTTC. This codes for CASSMGLQLSYEQYF.

This clone has more than one count but fewer than ten. The gene calls are TRBV5-1 and TRBJ2-2; TRBD1 matches at 9 bases. The ends lost 2 bases at V and 4 bases at J; junction bases unmatched: 6. The CDR3 covers 16 residues. The germline CDR1 and CDR2 sequences are SGHRS and YFSETQ. The CDR3 coding sequence is TGCGCCAGCAGCTTAACCCCGGGACAGGGCACCGGGGAGCTGTTTTTT. Its translation: CASSLTPGQGTGELFF.

V is TRBV11-1 and J is TRBJ1-2; D remains ambiguous. The V end was cut by 5 bases, the J end by 8 bases, with 15 bases between. Germline V gene sequence: CDR1 SGHAT, CDR2 FQDESV (reference sequence). The CDR3 has 13 residues. The CDR3 spells CASSPTDERGYTF. In DNA, the CDR3 is TGTGCCAGCAGCCCCACGGACGAGAGGGGCTACACCTTC.

This clone was found a few times. The chain couples TRBV10-3 to TRBJ2-3, with 8 nucleotides matching TRBD1. The CDR3 has 14 amino acids. Germline lookup yields CDR1 ENHRY and CDR2 SYGVKD. V gave up 7 bases and J gave up 1 base; unmatched junction bases: 4. The CDR3 loop reads CAITPGQGTDTQYF. Written as DNA, the CDR3 is TGTGCCATCACTCCGGGACAGGGCACAGATACGCAGTATTTT.

In nucleotides, the CDR3 is TGTGCCAGCAGCAAGGGAGGGCAGCACCTCTACGAGCAGTACTTC. Translating gives CASSKGGQHLYEQYF. The chain is built from TRBV5-4 and TRBJ2-7; 7 nucleotides line up with TRBD2. With 4 bases clipped from V and 3 bases from J, the junction kept 10 bases outside the gene matches. This CDR3 is built from 15 residues. The germline gives CDR1 SGHNT, CDR2 YYREEE (reference sequence).

The CDR3 reads CASSLARADTQYF. The CDR3 DNA reads TGTGCCAGCAGCTTAGCTAGGGCAGATACGCAGTATTTT. The chain employs TRBV11-3 and TRBJ2-3, with D unresolved. The CDR3 runs 13 residues. The V end was cut by 1 base, the J end by 4 bases, with 6 bases between. Germline assignment: CDR1 SGHNT and CDR2 YENEEA.

This clone was recorded a few times. This chain connects TRBV29-1 to TRBJ2-3, with TRBD2 matching over 8 bases. The CDR3 has 12 amino acids. With 6 bases clipped from V and 3 bases from J, the junction kept 2 bases outside the gene matches. Per germline, CDR1 SQVTM and CDR2 ANQGSEA. CDR3 coding DNA: TGCAGCGTGACTAGCGTAACAGATACGCAGTATTTT. This translates into CSVTSVTDTQYF.

The chain combines TRBV7-2 with TRBJ2-5, with D unresolved. Germline V CDR1 and CDR2: SGHTA, FQGNSA. Trimming left V 5 bases short and J 5 bases short, with 9 bases between. The CDR3 extends over 12 amino acids. The CDR3 DNA reads as TGTGCCAGCAGCAAATTAGGGGAGACCCAGTACTTC. Its protein product is CASSKLGETQYF. The whole variable domain, filled in from reference TRBV7-2 and TRBJ2-5, reads GAGVSQSPSNKVTEKGKDVELRCDPISGHTALYWYRQSLGQGLEFLIYFQGNSAPDKSGLPSDRFSAERTGGSVSTLTIQRTQQEDSAVYLCASSKLGETQYFGPGTRLLVL.

The chain couples TRBV21-1 to TRBJ1-1; the D call TRBD1 from the table was never checked on the DNA. TRBV21-1 is a documented pseudogene. CDR3 length equals 14 residues. DNA of the CDR3: TGTGCCAGCAGCCCAGGGAAGGGATGCACTGAAGCTTTCTTT. It specifies CASSPGKGCTEAFF.

V and J are TRBV7-8 and TRBJ2-7; D uncertain. The CDR3 has 14 amino acids. CDR1 SGHVS and CDR2 FQNEAQ come from the germline V gene. The V and J ends lost 2 bases and 3 bases respectively, with 11 bases between them. The CDR3 region is CASSLLGPNYEQYF. The CDR3 DNA reads as TGTGCCAGCAGCTTACTCGGACCCAACTACGAGCAGTACTTC.

This clone has only one observation. The V and J genes are TRBV27 and TRBJ1-2; tentative D call: TRBD1 (5 bases). The V and J ends lost 4 bases and 4 bases respectively, with 10 bases between them. The CDR3 length is 13 residues. Germline CDR1 and CDR2: MNHEY and SMNVEV (reference sequence). The CDR3 DNA follows: TGTGCCAGCAGTTCGCCAGGGAGCTATGGCTACACCTTC. This codes for CASSSPGSYGYTF.

This clone turned up a few times. The gene calls are TRBV9 and TRBJ2-5; TRBD1 agrees at 8 bases. The germline gives CDR1 SGDLS, CDR2 YYNGEE. The CDR3 is 16 amino acids. The J segment lost 4 bases and the V segment lost 0 bases, leaving 8 bases of the junction unmatched. For the CDR3, the DNA is TGTGCCAGCAGCGTAGCGGACAGGGTAGCCCCAGAGACCCAGTACTTC. Translated, it gives CASSVADRVAPETQYF.

V is TRBV7-8 and J is TRBJ2-3; 11 nucleotides align to TRBD2. Germline-derived CDR1 and CDR2 are SGHVS and FQNEAQ. The CDR3 loop spans 17 amino acids. Trimming took 2 bases from V and 0 from J; bases not matched to a gene: 4. The CDR3: CASSLRGLAASTDTQYF. The CDR3 DNA sequence: TGTGCCAGCAGCTTAAGGGGACTAGCGGCTAGCACAGATACGCAGTATTTT. Full variable domain (remainder filled in from reference TRBV7-8 and TRBJ2-3): GAGVSQSPRYKVAKRGQDVALRCDPISGHVSLFWYQQALGQGPEFLTYFQNEAQLDKSGLPSDRFFAERPEGSVSTLKIQRTQQEDSAVYLCASSLRGLAASTDTQYFGPGTRLTVL.

The chain recombines TRBV7-3 with TRBJ2-2; D remains unclear. This CDR3 has 15 amino acids. The ends were cut back, 0 bases at V and 5 bases at J, with 10 bases in the middle. In germline, CDR1 is SGHTA, CDR2 FQGTGA. The CDR3 DNA reads TGTGCCAGCAGCTTAACTCGCGATCAAACCGGGGAGCTGTTTTTT. Its protein product is CASSLTRDQTGELFF.

J is TRBJ2-5 and V is TRBV5-6, with 8 bases matching TRBD2. This CDR3 has 15 residues. The V segment lost 2 bases and the J segment 4 bases; nucleotides outside the gene matches: 7. The germline V gene has CDR1 SGHDT and CDR2 YYEEEE. The CDR3 DNA reads as TGTGCCAGCAGCTTCCTCCAACGGGGGGGAGAGACCCAGTACTTC. Its protein product is CASSFLQRGGETQYF.

For this clone: At the DNA level, this CDR3 is encoded by other sequences in the same sample as well. This rearrangement joins TRBV7-2 to TRBJ2-7, with unresolved D. The CDR3 runs to 15 residues. CDR1 SGHTA and CDR2 FQGNSA come from the germline V gene. Trimming pared 5 bases from V and 3 bases from J, leaving 17 bases between. CDR3 in amino acids: CASSLLGIRSYEQYF. The DNA of the CDR3 is TGTGCCAGCAGCCTCCTTGGGATCCGAAGCTACGAGCAGTACTTC.

This clone occurred a few times. The chain recombines TRBV28 with TRBJ1-1, with D perhaps TRBD1 (6 bases). The germline V gene has CDR1 MDHEN and CDR2 SYDVKM. Trimming took 3 bases from V and 4 from J, leaving 12 bases between them. The CDR3 totals 14 residues. CDR3 region: CASSLMTGITEAFF. The CDR3 DNA follows: TGTGCCAGCAGTTTGATGACAGGTATCACTGAAGCTTTCTTT.

The chain has TRBV7-9 and TRBJ2-5; tentatively, D is TRBD1 (6 bases). The DNA end favors TRBJ2-7, so the J call may be wrong. Germline values: CDR1 SEHNR, CDR2 FQNEAQ (reference sequence). The CDR3 loop spans 14 amino acids. This CDR3 reads CASSFRQAAYEQYF. In nucleotides, the CDR3 is TGTGCCAGCAGCTTTCGACAGGCCGCCTACGAGCAGTACTTC.

The gene calls are TRBV7-6 and TRBJ2-2, with 7 bases matching TRBD2. The CDR3 consists of 16 residues. J was trimmed by 2 bases and V by 5 bases; bases with no gene match: 8. CDR1 SGHVS and CDR2 FNYEAQ come from the germline V gene. The CDR3 DNA reads as TGTGCCAGCAGCAGAAGGACTAGGGGAAACACCGGGGAGCTGTTTTTT. Its translation is CASSRRTRGNTGELFF. The whole variable domain, filled in from reference TRBV7-6 and TRBJ2-2, reads GAGVSQSPRYKVTKRGQDVALRCDPISGHVSLYWYRQALGQGPEFLTYFNYEAQQDKSGLPNDRFSAERPEGSISTLTIQRTEQRDSAMYRCASSRRTRGNTGELFFGEGSRLTVL.

The table lists this clone with a few counts. V is TRBV7-9 and J is TRBJ2-7; unclear D gene. Germline V gene lookup returns CDR1 SEHNR and CDR2 FQNEAQ (reference sequence). The CDR3 covers 16 residues. The V end lost 4 bases, the J end lost 2 bases, and 18 bases lay between the germline ends. The CDR3 DNA reads as TGTGCCAGCAGCTCACCTTTGGGGATCCCCCCCTACGAGCAGTACTTC. Encoded protein: CASSSPLGIPPYEQYF.

This rearrangement joins TRBV7-9 to TRBJ1-5; the D is unclear. The germline CDR1 and CDR2 sequences are SEHNR and FQNEAQ (reference sequence). The V and J ends lost 6 bases and 0 bases respectively, with 6 bases between them. The CDR3 runs to 13 residues. CDR3 sequence (DNA): TGTGCCAGCAGACAATATAGCAATCAGCCCCAGCATTTT. Translating gives CASRQYSNQPQHF.